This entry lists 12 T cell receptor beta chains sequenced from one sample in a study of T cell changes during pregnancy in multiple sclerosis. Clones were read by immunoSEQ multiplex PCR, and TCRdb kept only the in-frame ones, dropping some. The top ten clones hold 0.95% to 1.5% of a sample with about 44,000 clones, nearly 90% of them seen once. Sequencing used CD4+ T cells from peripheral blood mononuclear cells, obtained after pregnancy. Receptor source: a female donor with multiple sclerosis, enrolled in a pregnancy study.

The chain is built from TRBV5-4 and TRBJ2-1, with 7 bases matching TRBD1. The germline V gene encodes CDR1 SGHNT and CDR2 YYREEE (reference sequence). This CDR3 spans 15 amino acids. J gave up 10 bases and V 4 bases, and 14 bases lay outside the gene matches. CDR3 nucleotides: TGTGCCAGCAGCCCACGCGCCGGACAGGCTAGCGAGCAGTTCTTC. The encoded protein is CASSPRAGQASEQFF.

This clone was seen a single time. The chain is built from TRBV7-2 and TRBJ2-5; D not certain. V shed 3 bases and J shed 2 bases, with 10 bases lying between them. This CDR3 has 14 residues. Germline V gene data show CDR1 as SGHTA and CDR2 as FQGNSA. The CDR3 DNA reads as TGTGCCAGCAGCTTCGGAGATGCTCAAGAGACCCAGTACTTC. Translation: CASSFGDAQETQYF.

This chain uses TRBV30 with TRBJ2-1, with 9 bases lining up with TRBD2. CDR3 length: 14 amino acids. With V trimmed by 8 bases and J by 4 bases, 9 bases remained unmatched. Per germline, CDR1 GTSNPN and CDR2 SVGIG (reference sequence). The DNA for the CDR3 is TGTGCCCGGGGGGCGGGAGGGCGGTACAATGAGCAGTTCTTC. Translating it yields CARGAGGRYNEQFF.

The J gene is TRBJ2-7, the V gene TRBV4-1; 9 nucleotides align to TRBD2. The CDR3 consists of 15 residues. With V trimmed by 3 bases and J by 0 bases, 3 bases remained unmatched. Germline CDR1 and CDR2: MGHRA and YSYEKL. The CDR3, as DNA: TGCGCCAGCAGCCATCTAGCGGGGACCTCCTACGAGCAGTACTTC. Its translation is CASSHLAGTSYEQYF.

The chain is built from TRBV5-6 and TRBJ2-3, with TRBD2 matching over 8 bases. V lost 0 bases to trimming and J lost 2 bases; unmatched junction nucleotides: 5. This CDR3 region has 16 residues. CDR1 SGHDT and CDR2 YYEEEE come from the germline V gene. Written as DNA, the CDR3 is TGTGCCAGCAGCTTGGAGCTCGGGAGGGTCACAGATACGCAGTATTTT. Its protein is CASSLELGRVTDTQYF.

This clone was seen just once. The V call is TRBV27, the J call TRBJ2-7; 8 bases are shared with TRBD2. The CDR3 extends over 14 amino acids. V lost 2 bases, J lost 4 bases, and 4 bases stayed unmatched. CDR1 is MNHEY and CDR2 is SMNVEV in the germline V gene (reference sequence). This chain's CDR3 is CASSLIAGTYEQYF. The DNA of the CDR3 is TGTGCCAGCAGTTTAATAGCGGGGACTTACGAGCAGTACTTC.

The CDR3 DNA is TGTGCCAGCAGATCGATGGGGACAGGCGGGGAGACCCAGTACTTC. This codes for CASRSMGTGGETQYF. J is TRBJ2-5 and V is TRBV7-9; 8 nucleotides agree with TRBD1. V was clipped by 6 bases and J by 5 bases; unmatched bases: 11. Per the germline V gene, CDR1 is SEHNR and CDR2 is FQNEAQ (reference sequence). The CDR3 totals 15 residues. Together with reference TRBV7-9 and TRBJ2-5, the CDR3 gives the full variable domain: DTGVSQNPRHKITKRGQNVTFRCDPISEHNRLYWYRQTLGQGPEFLTYFQNEAQLEKSRLLSDRFSAERPKGSFSTLEIQRTEQGDSAMYLCASRSMGTGGETQYFGPGTRLLVL.

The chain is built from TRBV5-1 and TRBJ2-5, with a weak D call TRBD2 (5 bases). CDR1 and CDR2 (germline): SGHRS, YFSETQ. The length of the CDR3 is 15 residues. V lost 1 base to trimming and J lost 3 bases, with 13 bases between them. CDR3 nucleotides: TGCGCCAGCAGCTTGAATGCGGGTTTCGAAGAGACCCAGTACTTC. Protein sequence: CASSLNAGFEETQYF.

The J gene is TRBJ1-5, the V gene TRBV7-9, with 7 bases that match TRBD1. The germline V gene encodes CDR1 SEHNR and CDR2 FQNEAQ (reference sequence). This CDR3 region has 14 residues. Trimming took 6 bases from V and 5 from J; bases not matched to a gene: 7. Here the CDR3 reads CASSEQGPYQPQHF. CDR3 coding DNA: TGTGCCAGCAGTGAACAGGGGCCTTATCAGCCCCAGCATTTT.

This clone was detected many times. CDR3 loop: CASSLGDRTAYGYTF. The CDR3 DNA follows: TGCGCCAGCAGCTTGGGGGACAGGACAGCCTATGGCTACACCTTC. V is TRBV5-1 and J is TRBJ1-2, with 8 positions matching TRBD1. This CDR3 has 15 residues. The J segment lost 4 bases and the V segment lost 0 bases, leaving 5 bases of the junction unmatched. Germline lookup yields CDR1 SGHRS and CDR2 YFSETQ.

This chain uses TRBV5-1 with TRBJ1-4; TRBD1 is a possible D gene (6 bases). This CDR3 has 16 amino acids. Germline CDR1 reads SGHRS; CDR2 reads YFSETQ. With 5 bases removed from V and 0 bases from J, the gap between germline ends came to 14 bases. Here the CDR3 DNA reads TGCGCCAGCAGAACATCGGACAGCTCAACTAATGAAAAACTGTTTTTT. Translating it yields CASRTSDSSTNEKLFF.

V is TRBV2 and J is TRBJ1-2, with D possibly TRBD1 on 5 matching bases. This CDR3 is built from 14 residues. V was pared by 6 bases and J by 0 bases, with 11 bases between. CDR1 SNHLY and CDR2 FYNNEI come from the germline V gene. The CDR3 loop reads CASRDTPPNYGYTF. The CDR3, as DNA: TGTGCCAGCAGGGACACCCCTCCTAACTATGGCTACACCTTC.